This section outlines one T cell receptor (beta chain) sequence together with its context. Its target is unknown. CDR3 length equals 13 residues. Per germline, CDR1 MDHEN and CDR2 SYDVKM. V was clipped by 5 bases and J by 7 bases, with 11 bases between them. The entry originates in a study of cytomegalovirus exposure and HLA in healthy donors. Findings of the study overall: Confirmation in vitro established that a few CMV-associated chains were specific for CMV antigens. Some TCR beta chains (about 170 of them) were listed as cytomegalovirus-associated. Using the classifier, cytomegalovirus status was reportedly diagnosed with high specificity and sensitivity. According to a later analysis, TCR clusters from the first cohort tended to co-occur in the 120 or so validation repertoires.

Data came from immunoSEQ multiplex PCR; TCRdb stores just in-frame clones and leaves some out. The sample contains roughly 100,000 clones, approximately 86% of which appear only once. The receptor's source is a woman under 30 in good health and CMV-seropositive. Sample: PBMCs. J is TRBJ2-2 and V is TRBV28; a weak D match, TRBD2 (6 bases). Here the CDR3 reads CASSPGRGGELFF. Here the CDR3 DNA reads TGTGCCAGCAGTCCCGGGCGGGGCGGGGAGCTGTTTTTT.